Below, 11 T cell receptor beta chains from the same sample are listed, as sequenced in a study of blood T cell repertoires in COVID-19. Method: immunoSEQ multiplex PCR; TCRdb's copy keeps in-frame clones and lacks some. The table includes 470,000 or so clones, about 89% detected once. The sequencing sample was made of peripheral blood. The receptors originated from a woman younger than 45 with acute or convalescent COVID-19.

The chain joins TRBV5-1 to TRBJ1-3; D is possibly TRBD1 (5 bases). Per the germline V gene, CDR1 is SGHRS and CDR2 is YFSETQ. The CDR3 loop spans 13 amino acids. V gave up 6 bases and J gave up 4 bases, with 11 bases separating them. The CDR3 protein is CASNAGSGNTIYF. The CDR3 DNA reads as TGCGCCAGCAACGCAGGGTCAGGAAACACCATATATTTT. Full variable domain (rest looked up from reference TRBV5-1 and TRBJ1-3): KAGVTQTPRYLIKTRGQQVTLSCSPISGHRSVSWYQQTPGQGLQFLFEYFSETQRNKGNFPGRFSGRQFSNSRSEMNVSTLELGDSALYLCASNAGSGNTIYFGEGSWLTVV.

The count of this clone is one. V usage is TRBV12-5 and J usage is TRBJ2-5, with 10 nucleotides matching TRBD1. The CDR3 is 16 amino acids. Losses at the gene ends were 6 bases for V and 5 bases for J; bases not matched to a gene: 12. The germline gives CDR1 LGHNT, CDR2 FRNRAP. The CDR3 DNA is TGTGCTAGTGGAAAAGGACAGGGGGGTATAGGGGAGACCCAGTACTTC. It is translated as CASGKGQGGIGETQYF.

The rearrangement joins TRBV7-8 to TRBJ2-7, with 9 positions matching TRBD1. Germline V lookup: CDR1 SGHVS, CDR2 FQNEAQ. The CDR3 covers 16 residues. The junction had 9 bases not matched to a gene; V was cut back by 4 bases and J by 2 bases. The CDR3 protein is CASSSLGWDRAYEQYF. The DNA of the CDR3 is TGTGCCAGCAGCTCCCTGGGGTGGGACAGGGCCTACGAGCAGTACTTC. Full variable domain (remainder filled in from reference TRBV7-8 and TRBJ2-7): GAGVSQSPRYKVAKRGQDVALRCDPISGHVSLFWYQQALGQGPEFLTYFQNEAQLDKSGLPSDRFFAERPEGSVSTLKIQRTQQEDSAVYLCASSSLGWDRAYEQYFGPGTRLTVT.

The rearrangement joins TRBV24-1 to TRBJ2-1; D may be TRBD1 (6 bases). The CDR3 is made up of 13 amino acids. The V gene's germline CDR1 is KGHDR and CDR2 SFDVKD. V was pared by 4 bases and J by 4 bases, with 7 bases between. The CDR3 is CATSDGQYNEQFF. The DNA of the CDR3 is TGTGCCACCAGTGACGGACAGTACAATGAGCAGTTCTTC.

The rearrangement uses TRBV30 and TRBJ1-6; weak D call: TRBD1 (5 bases). The CDR3 extends over 12 amino acids. Per germline, CDR1 GTSNPN and CDR2 SVGIG (reference sequence). Trimming removed 4 bases from V and 9 bases from J, with 10 bases in between. The CDR3 DNA follows: TGTGCCTGGACGCACGGGGGTTCACCCCTCCACTTT. As protein: CAWTHGGSPLHF.

The CDR3 reads CATSRALGTVNQPQHF. The CDR3 DNA is TGTGCCACCAGCAGGGCATTAGGGACAGTGAATCAGCCCCAGCATTTT. The rearrangement uses TRBV15 and TRBJ1-5; 7 nucleotides match TRBD1. Germline loops: CDR1 LNHNV, CDR2 YYDKDF (reference sequence). The CDR3 runs 16 residues. The junction had 9 bases not matched to a gene; V was cut back by 3 bases and J by 4 bases.

This chain uses TRBV30 with TRBJ2-7; TRBD1 aligns across 9 bases. The CDR3 covers 14 residues. J lost 2 bases, V lost 4 bases, and 6 bases had no gene match. Germline V gene data show CDR1 as GTSNPN and CDR2 as SVGIG (reference sequence). CDR3 coding DNA: TGTGCCTGGAAGGGGGACAGGGCCACCTACGAGCAGTACTTC. Its translation is CAWKGDRATYEQYF.

The gene calls are TRBV5-8 and TRBJ1-6; a weak D match, TRBD1 (6 bases). This CDR3 has 16 residues. Trimming stripped 5 bases from V and 0 bases from J, with 12 bases between. Germline V gene sequence: CDR1 SGHTS, CDR2 YDEGEE. CDR3: CASRITGSSYNSPLHF. The CDR3 DNA sequence: TGTGCCAGCAGAATTACAGGGAGCTCCTATAATTCACCCCTCCACTTT.

This clone was counted once. The chain uses TRBV15 and TRBJ2-5, with 8 positions matching TRBD1. With V trimmed by 5 bases and J by 5 bases, 7 bases remained unmatched. CDR1 is LNHNV and CDR2 is YYDKDF in the germline V gene (reference sequence). The CDR3 is 14 amino acids. CDR3 nucleotide sequence: TGTGCCACCAGCGGAGGGACAGGAGGGGAGACCCAGTACTTC. Translating gives CATSGGTGGETQYF.

The gene calls are TRBV2 and TRBJ2-7; 8 nucleotides line up with TRBD1. There are 15 residues in the CDR3. The germline V gene has CDR1 SNHLY and CDR2 FYNNEI. V lost 6 bases and J lost 7; bases outside the gene matches: 14. In nucleotides, the CDR3 is TGTGCCAGCAGCTACACCAGGGGGCTCTCTTGGGAGCAGTACTTC. This translates into CASSYTRGLSWEQYF.

The chain couples TRBV14 to TRBJ1-2, with 8 bases matching TRBD1. The germline CDR1 and CDR2 sequences are SGHDN and FVKESK. Trimming removed 4 bases from V and 6 bases from J; junction bases left unmatched: 7. This CDR3 region has 14 residues. The CDR3 loop is CASSLDRGVDGYTF. The CDR3 coding sequence is TGTGCCAGCAGCCTCGACAGGGGTGTAGATGGCTACACCTTC.